What follows are 20 T cell receptor beta chains derived from one specimen sequenced in a study of response to subunit inactivated influenza vaccine. TCRdb reprocessed the RT-PCR reads via MiXCR and lists one record per CDR3 protein. The sample has 800,000 to 1,000,000 distinct CDR3 sequences; 21% are singletons. The sample was PBMCs from blood, taken more than 4 days after vaccination. These receptors were collected from a man aged 50-60 years who received an inactivated influenza vaccine.

This clonotype was detected a few times. The chain joins TRBV4-2 to TRBJ2-5; D unclear. CDR1 and CDR2 from the germline V gene are LGHNA and YNFKEQ. V dropped 4 bases and J dropped 3 bases, with 9 bases sitting between them. There are 13 residues in the CDR3. This CDR3 reads CASSPSSEETQYF. CDR3 sequence (DNA): TGTGCCAGCAGCCCGAGCTCCGAAGAGACCCAGTACTTC.

The J gene is TRBJ1-1, the V gene TRBV3-1, with D maybe TRBD1 (6 bases). The CDR3 extends over 14 amino acids. Germline values: CDR1 LGHDT, CDR2 YNNKEL (reference sequence). The germline V and J ends were trimmed by 3 bases and 5 bases, with 13 bases remaining between them. CDR3 sequence (DNA): TGTGCCAGCAGCCAGATGGGGGGGCAAACTGAAGCTTTCTTT. This codes for CASSQMGGQTEAFF.

This clonotype was observed a few times. The rearrangement links TRBV5-1 to TRBJ2-7; TRBD2 matches 9 bases. The CDR3 consists of 16 residues. Looked up from germline, CDR1 is SGHRS and CDR2 is YFSETQ. The V and J ends lost 4 bases and 2 bases, in that order; junction bases with no gene match: 10. For the CDR3, the DNA is TGCGCCAGCAGCGCAAGGGGCCTAGCGGGGACCTACGAGCAGTACTTC. Amino acids: CASSARGLAGTYEQYF.

The rearrangement joins TRBV12-3 or TRBV12-4 to TRBJ2-5; D tentatively reads TRBD1 or TRBD2 (6 bases each). This CDR3 has 16 amino acids. Trimming took off 2 bases at V and 4 bases at J, with 17 bases between the two ends. CDR3 DNA sequence: TGTGCCAGCAGTTTAATGGTAGGGGGAGGTGGAGAGACCCAGTACTTC. It translates to CASSLMVGGGGETQYF.

This clonotype was seen a handful of times. The rearrangement links TRBV19 to TRBJ1-2; D not certain. In germline, CDR1 is LNHDA, CDR2 SQIVND (reference sequence). V shed 7 bases and J shed 1 base, with 7 bases lying between them. This CDR3 is 12 amino acids long. DNA for the CDR3: TGTGCCAGTAAGCAGTTTAACTATGGCTACACCTTC. It specifies CASKQFNYGYTF.

This rearrangement joins TRBV20-1 to TRBJ1-6, with TRBD1 identical over 8 bases. Per the germline V gene, CDR1 is DFQATT and CDR2 is SNEGSKA (reference sequence). The V and J ends lost 5 bases and 3 bases, in that order; junction bases with no gene match: 6. The CDR3 loop spans 15 amino acids. The CDR3 DNA reads TGCAGTGCTCAGGACAGGGTGAGCTATAATTCACCCCTCCACTTT. It is translated as CSAQDRVSYNSPLHF.

This clonotype was observed a handful of times. The chain has TRBV6-1 and TRBJ2-5; D possibly corresponds to TRBD2 (5 bases). CDR3 length: 14 amino acids. V shed 6 bases and J shed 4 bases, with 15 bases lying between them. Germline V gene sequence: CDR1 MNHNS, CDR2 SASEGT. The CDR3 sequence: CASSQTTSGETQYF. CDR3 bases: TGTGCCAGCAGCCAAACCACTAGTGGAGAGACCCAGTACTTC.

This chain links TRBV7-9 with TRBJ2-1; 7 nucleotides match TRBD2. V lost 2 bases to trimming and J lost 15 bases; unmatched junction nucleotides: 7. Per the germline V gene, CDR1 is SEHNR and CDR2 is FQNEAQ (reference sequence). This CDR3 has 12 amino acids. The DNA for the CDR3 is TGTGCCAGCAGCTTACTGGAGGGAGGGCTGTTCTTC. It yields the protein CASSLLEGGLFF.

CDR3 protein: CSAQLAGGFDEQFF. In nucleotides, the CDR3 is TGCAGTGCCCAACTAGCGGGAGGATTCGATGAGCAGTTCTTC. The chain has TRBV20-1 and TRBJ2-1, with 12 bases that match TRBD2. V was clipped by 6 bases and J by 8 bases; unmatched bases: 8. This CDR3 comprises 14 residues. In germline, CDR1 is DFQATT, CDR2 SNEGSKA (reference sequence).

This clonotype has just a few counts. The chain recombines TRBV12-3 or TRBV12-4 with TRBJ1-1; tentatively, D is TRBD1 (6 bases). Trimming removed 5 bases from V and 1 base from J, with 17 bases in between. The CDR3 has 16 residues. CDR3 sequence reads: CASSVSNRDPNTEAFF. The CDR3 DNA follows: TGTGCCAGCAGTGTAAGCAACAGGGACCCGAACACTGAAGCTTTCTTT.

CDR3 sequence: CASARFMGDLNYGYTF. The CDR3 DNA follows: TGTGCCAGTGCCCGTTTTATGGGGGACCTTAACTATGGCTACACCTTC. The chain uses TRBV7-2 and TRBJ1-2, with D possibly TRBD1 on 5 matching bases. In germline, CDR1 is SGHTA, CDR2 FQGNSA. V lost 9 bases to trimming and J lost 1 base, with 21 bases between them. The CDR3 loop spans 16 amino acids.

The chain uses TRBV20-1 and TRBJ2-7, with D possibly being TRBD1 or TRBD2 (5 bases each). Trimming removed 3 bases at V and 6 bases at J, with 24 bases between. This CDR3 comprises 16 residues. Germline V gives CDR1 DFQATT, CDR2 SNEGSKA (reference sequence). As DNA, the CDR3 is TGCAGTGCTAGCCGACGCCGGGACGGCCTACGCTTCGAGCAGTACTTC. Its translation is CSASRRRDGLRFEQYF.

The chain links TRBV6-5 to TRBJ2-3; D might be TRBD1 (6 bases). From germline, CDR1 is MNHEY and CDR2 SVGAGI. V was pared by 0 bases and J by 4 bases, with 14 bases between. CDR3 length: 16 amino acids. CDR3 coding DNA: TGTGCCAGCAGTTACTCGACTGGCAGGGGATCAGATACGCAGTATTTT. Translated, it gives CASSYSTGRGSDTQYF.

In its sample, this clonotype was seen a few times. V is TRBV6-1 and J is TRBJ2-7, with TRBD2 identical over 10 bases. CDR1 MNHNS and CDR2 SASEGT come from the germline V gene. Germline trimming cut 6 bases from V and 1 base from J; bases unmatched to any gene: 18. The CDR3 runs to 19 residues. This chain's CDR3 is CASRRDGLAVRPRSYEQYF. The CDR3 DNA is TGTGCCAGCAGGAGAGACGGACTAGCGGTTAGGCCCCGTTCCTACGAGCAGTACTTC.

V gene TRBV24-1 combines with J gene TRBJ2-1, with unresolved D. Germline-derived CDR1 and CDR2 are KGHDR and SFDVKD. CDR3 length: 13 residues. Trimming stripped 4 bases from V and 9 bases from J, with 12 bases between. CDR3 in DNA: TGTGCCACCAGTGACCATGGACCGGTTGAGCAGTTCTTC. Translating gives CATSDHGPVEQFF.

The chain recombines TRBV20-1 with TRBJ2-1; TRBD2 matches 14 bases. J lost 9 bases, V lost 3 bases, and 4 bases had no gene match. The CDR3 consists of 14 residues. Germline CDR1 reads DFQATT; CDR2 reads SNEGSKA (reference sequence). CDR3 in DNA: TGCAGTGCTAGGACTAGCGGGGGGGCTAGTGAGCAGTTCTTC. Protein: CSARTSGGASEQFF.

The genes are TRBV6-5 and TRBJ1-2; a weak D match, TRBD1 (6 bases). Germline assignment: CDR1 MNHEY and CDR2 SVGAGI. This CDR3 has 16 amino acids. The germline V and J ends were trimmed by 2 bases and 0 bases, with 13 bases remaining between them. The CDR3 DNA reads as TGTGCCAGCAGTTACACGCGGACAGAAGCTAACTATGGCTACACCTTC. This translates into CASSYTRTEANYGYTF.

The chain has TRBV6-1 and TRBJ2-7; no firm D call. CDR1 MNHNS and CDR2 SASEGT come from the germline V gene. V lost 3 bases and J lost 2, with 8 bases in between. The CDR3 is made up of 13 amino acids. The CDR3, as DNA: TGTGCCAGCAGTGACTACAGCGCCTACGAGCAGTACTTC. Amino acid sequence: CASSDYSAYEQYF.

This clonotype was observed a handful of times. This chain joins TRBV5-1 and TRBJ1-1; no clear D gene. Per the germline V gene, CDR1 is SGHRS and CDR2 is YFSETQ. V was shortened by 4 bases and J by 0 bases, with 13 bases between the two germline ends. This CDR3 spans 15 amino acids. Here the CDR3 reads CASSPTQDLNTEAFF. Written as DNA, the CDR3 is TGCGCCAGCAGCCCAACCCAGGACTTGAACACTGAAGCTTTCTTT.

The sample holds many counts of this clonotype. V usage is TRBV7-9 and J usage is TRBJ1-2; D gene uncertain. The germline V gene has CDR1 SEHNR and CDR2 FQNEAQ (reference sequence). This CDR3 has 13 residues. Trimming removed 5 bases from V and 7 bases from J, with 14 bases in between. In DNA, the CDR3 is TGTGCCAGCAGCCCCGACACGCGAACTGGCTACACCTTC. Protein: CASSPDTRTGYTF.